This TCR beta chain was captured by sequencing in a study of OX40 agonist ivuxolimab in advanced cancers. Study results and caveats: Antigen specificity of clonally expanded peripheral T cells was not established. CD8+ T cells averaged more expanded clones than CD4+.

A remark on this clone: What it binds is not known.

Here immunoSEQ multiplex PCR was the method, and the copy in TCRdb shows in-frame clones only, minus some. The sample lists about 99,000 clones; 95% to 97% were seen once. V shed 6 bases, J shed 9 bases, and the junction held 8 bases outside the gene matches. The CDR3 is made up of 14 amino acids. Germline loops: CDR1 MNHEY, CDR2 SVGAGI. The receptor's source is an adult with an advanced solid tumor such as melanoma, head and neck, liver or kidney cancer. This material consisted of CD4+ or CD8+ T cells sorted from blood, taken in a trial of the OX40 agonist ivuxolimab. This chain links TRBV6-5 with TRBJ1-6; 7 positions match TRBD1. CDR3: CASSDREFISPLHF. The CDR3 DNA follows: TGTGCCAGCAGCGACAGGGAATTCATTTCACCCCTCCACTTT.